The 29 T cell receptor beta chains below come from one sample, sequenced in a study of T-cell reconstitution after alpha-beta-depleted transplantation in children. Preparation of the TCRbeta library involved a method that used unique molecular identifiers. TCRdb called the PCR reads again in MiXCR, with one record for every CDR3 protein. The repertoire includes about 490,000 distinct CDR3 sequences, roughly 10% of them detected once, and around 2% sits in the top ten. The material was PBMCs, obtained before TCRalphabeta/CD19-depleted stem cell transplant. The receptors stem from a child younger than 10 with inherited bone marrow failure, due to receive a stem cell transplant.

This clonotype was seen at least ten times. The rearrangement links TRBV28 to TRBJ2-7; TRBD1 aligns across 7 bases. CDR1 and CDR2 from the germline V gene are MDHEN and SYDVKM. The CDR3 loop spans 15 amino acids. V shed 6 bases, J shed 5 bases, and the junction held 13 bases outside the gene matches. CDR3 bases: TGTGCCAGCAGGCCAGGGACAGCGTCTTATCACGAGCAGTACTTC. It specifies CASRPGTASYHEQYF.

Many counts were recorded for this clonotype. The chain recombines TRBV29-1 with TRBJ1-2; D uncertain. Germline lookup yields CDR1 SQVTM and CDR2 ANQGSEA. V was trimmed by 7 bases and J by 2 bases, leaving 20 bases between them. The CDR3 is made up of 15 amino acids. The CDR3, as DNA: TGCAGCGATGCCGTGGTCAGACCCTTCAACTATGGCTACACCTTC. The encoded protein is CSDAVVRPFNYGYTF.

The CDR3 loop reads CASSLGQEVLVQPQHF. Written as DNA, the CDR3 is TGCGCCAGCAGTCTCGGACAGGAAGTGCTCGTTCAGCCCCAGCATTTT. The rearrangement links TRBV23-1 to TRBJ1-5, with 7 positions matching TRBD1. TRBV23-1 is recorded as an ORF, its role being uncertain. The CDR3 sequence is 16 residues long. The V and J ends lost 4 bases and 6 bases, in that order; junction bases with no gene match: 12.

In this sample, this clonotype turned up a few times. The V gene is TRBV20-1, the J gene TRBJ2-7; D gene unclear. The V end lost 1 base, the J end lost 1 base, and 11 bases lay between the germline ends. CDR1 is DFQATT, CDR2 SNEGSKA, per germline (reference sequence). The CDR3 is 14 amino acids. The CDR3 DNA reads as TGCAGTGCTAGAGTCGAGGCAGGATCCTACGAGCAGTACTTC. Encoded protein: CSARVEAGSYEQYF.

This clonotype was seen only a few times. The chain combines TRBV5-1 with TRBJ2-3; no definite D call. From germline, CDR1 is SGHRS and CDR2 YFSETQ. Trimming cost V 2 bases and J 6 bases, with 19 bases left between them. The CDR3 covers 16 residues. CDR3 in DNA: TGCGCCAGCAGCTTCCAGCCCGCCATTCGGGTGGATACGCAGTATTTT. It encodes CASSFQPAIRVDTQYF. Full variable domain (outside the CDR3, taken from reference TRBV5-1 and TRBJ2-3): KAGVTQTPRYLIKTRGQQVTLSCSPISGHRSVSWYQQTPGQGLQFLFEYFSETQRNKGNFPGRFSGRQFSNSRSEMNVSTLELGDSALYLCASSFQPAIRVDTQYFGPGTRLTVL.

This clonotype has a count of ten or more. This rearrangement joins TRBV24-1 to TRBJ2-1, with TRBD2 matching over 8 bases. V shed 4 bases and J 1 base; nucleotides not matched to a gene: 11. There are 18 residues in the CDR3. Germline V gene data show CDR1 as KGHDR and CDR2 as SFDVKD. CDR3 nucleotides: TGTGCCACCAGTGAACCGATAACTAGCGGATCTTCCTACAATGAGCAGTTCTTC. Translation gives CATSEPITSGSSYNEQFF.

Concerning this clonotype: One end of the junction varies from germline; a read error may be responsible. This sequence joins TRBV20-1 and TRBJ2-1; D might be TRBD2 (5 bases). Germline lookup yields CDR1 DFQATT and CDR2 SNEGSKA (reference sequence). CDR3 length: 16 amino acids. The CDR3 sequence is CCAIALLESSYNEQFF. The CDR3 DNA reads as TGCTGTGCTATAGCCCTACTAGAGAGCTCCTACAATGAGCAGTTCTTC.

The rearrangement uses TRBV12-3 or TRBV12-4 and TRBJ2-1; TRBD2 aligns across 8 bases. CDR3 size: 15 residues. V dropped 2 bases and J dropped 2; count of bases not matched to a gene: 2. CDR3 loop: CASSLFGGAYNEQFF. As DNA, the CDR3 is TGTGCCAGCAGTTTATTCGGGGGGGCCTACAATGAGCAGTTCTTC.

The table lists this clonotype with many counts. The chain uses TRBV28 and TRBJ2-3; the D gene is possibly TRBD1 (6 bases). Germline V gives CDR1 MDHEN, CDR2 SYDVKM. Trimming removed 5 bases at V and 7 bases at J, with 13 bases between. The CDR3 is made up of 13 amino acids. CDR3 residues: CASSPKGGNTQYF. The CDR3 nucleotides read TGTGCCAGCAGTCCCAAAGGGGGAAATACGCAGTATTTT. Drawing the rest from reference TRBV28 and TRBJ2-3, the complete variable domain is DVKVTQSSRYLVKRTGEKVFLECVQDMDHENMFWYRQDPGLGLRLIYFSYDVKMKEKGDIPEGYSVSREKKERFSLILESASTNQTSMYLCASSPKGGNTQYFGPGTRLTVL.

This clonotype came up many times. The DNA of the CDR3 is TGTGCCAGCAGCGTAGAACTAGCGGGAGGCGAGCAGTACTTC. As protein: CASSVELAGGEQYF. V and J are TRBV9 and TRBJ2-7; TRBD2 aligns across 12 bases. Germline assignment: CDR1 SGDLS and CDR2 YYNGEE. V lost 0 bases and J lost 6; bases outside the gene matches: 1. The CDR3 length is 14 residues.

At least ten counts were recorded for this clonotype. The J gene is TRBJ1-2, the V gene TRBV20-1, with D maybe TRBD1 (5 bases). The germline gives CDR1 DFQATT, CDR2 SNEGSKA (reference sequence). Trimming shortened V by 5 bases and J by 4 bases, and 8 bases separated the two germline ends. This CDR3 is 11 amino acids long. CDR3 in amino acids: CSARDSYGYTF. For the CDR3, the DNA is TGCAGTGCTCGTGACAGCTATGGCTACACCTTC.

This clonotype was counted at least ten times. The V gene is TRBV9, the J gene TRBJ1-6; a weak D match, TRBD1 (5 bases). Trimming cost V 0 bases and J 9 bases, with 7 bases left between them. The germline CDR1 and CDR2 sequences are SGDLS and YYNGEE. CDR3 length: 13 amino acids. This CDR3 is CASSVGGASPLHF. Written as DNA, the CDR3 is TGTGCCAGCAGCGTAGGAGGGGCTTCACCCCTCCACTTT. The complete variable domain, with remaining parts taken from reference TRBV9 and TRBJ1-6, reads DSGVTQTPKHLITATGQRVTLRCSPRSGDLSVYWYQQSLDQGLQFLIQYYNGEERAKGNILERFSAQQFPDLHSELNLSSLELGDSALYFCASSVGGASPLHFGNGTRLTVT.

This clonotype was seen many times. The chain recombines TRBV20-1 with TRBJ1-1; tentative D call: TRBD1 (6 bases). The CDR3 totals 14 residues. CDR1 is DFQATT and CDR2 is SNEGSKA in the germline V gene (reference sequence). With 5 bases removed from V and 1 base from J, the gap between germline ends came to 14 bases. CDR3 nucleotides: TGCAGTGCTTTTAGCGGACAGACGAACACTGAAGCTTTCTTT. Its protein is CSAFSGQTNTEAFF.

The sample holds many counts of this clonotype. This rearrangement joins TRBV7-9 to TRBJ2-1, with D perhaps matching TRBD1 (6 bases). The V gene lost 10 bases and the J gene lost 6 bases, with 13 bases spanning the gap. Germline V gene sequence: CDR1 SEHNR, CDR2 FQNEAQ (reference sequence). CDR3 length: 12 amino acids. For the CDR3, the DNA is TGTGCCACGGAACAGGGCGGCAATGAGCAGTTCTTC. Amino acid sequence: CATEQGGNEQFF.

This clonotype showed up many times. This chain joins TRBV5-8 and TRBJ1-2, with no clear D. Germline V lookup: CDR1 SGHTS, CDR2 YDEGEE. The CDR3 covers 14 residues. V shed 1 base and J shed 4 bases, with 11 bases lying between them. In nucleotides, the CDR3 is TGTGCCAGCAGCTTGCTAAGGCCCCTCTATGGCTACACCTTC. Protein product: CASSLLRPLYGYTF.

This clonotype was counted many times. The chain couples TRBV25-1 to TRBJ2-6, with unresolved D. Trimming took 7 bases from V and 4 from J, leaving 8 bases between them. The CDR3 consists of 13 residues. Germline values: CDR1 MGHDK, CDR2 SYGVNS. The CDR3 region is CASNEAGANVLTF. The CDR3 DNA sequence: TGTGCCAGCAACGAAGCAGGGGCCAACGTCCTGACTTTC.

This clonotype has only a few counts. The chain combines TRBV20-1 with TRBJ2-7; D not resolved. V lost 3 bases to trimming and J lost 0 bases, with 9 bases between them. The germline V gene encodes CDR1 DFQATT and CDR2 SNEGSKA (reference sequence). The CDR3 consists of 13 residues. CDR3 DNA sequence: TGCAGTGCTAGGTCGCTGAGCTCCTACGAGCAGTACTTC. Translation gives CSARSLSSYEQYF.

At least ten counts were recorded for this clonotype. The gene calls are TRBV5-6 and TRBJ2-1; 11 nucleotides agree with TRBD2. The length of the CDR3 is 16 residues. With V trimmed by 4 bases and J by 9 bases, 12 bases remained unmatched. CDR1 is SGHDT, CDR2 YYEEEE, per germline. The CDR3 nucleotides are TGTGCCAGCAGCACCTTAGCGGGAGGGCCTAATAGTGAGCAGTTCTTC. Translating gives CASSTLAGGPNSEQFF.

The sample holds many counts of this clonotype. The chain joins TRBV21-1 to TRBJ2-3; TRBD1, the table's D call, lacks a check against the DNA. TRBV21-1 is annotated as a pseudogene. There are 16 residues in the CDR3. The CDR3: CASSKDSGAGTDTQYF. DNA of the CDR3: TGTGCCAGCAGCAAAGATTCCGGGGCGGGCACAGATACGCAGTATTTT.

This clonotype has at least ten counts. The chain has TRBV7-9 and TRBJ2-2; D may be TRBD1 (6 bases). Trimming removed 2 bases at V and 6 bases at J, with 16 bases between. This CDR3 spans 16 amino acids. Looked up from germline, CDR1 is SEHNR and CDR2 is FQNEAQ (reference sequence). This CDR3 is CASSLLPNRESGELFF. As DNA, the CDR3 is TGTGCCAGCAGCTTACTACCGAACAGGGAATCCGGGGAGCTGTTTTTT.

This clonotype was seen many times. The rearrangement joins TRBV29-1 to TRBJ1-1, with D unresolved. V lost 4 bases to trimming and J lost 0 bases, with 12 bases between them. Germline lookup yields CDR1 SQVTM and CDR2 ANQGSEA. This CDR3 is built from 14 residues. CDR3 residues: CSVGAVLMNTEAFF. CDR3 coding DNA: TGCAGCGTTGGGGCTGTGCTAATGAACACTGAAGCTTTCTTT.

This clonotype has ten or more counts. The chain couples TRBV20-1 to TRBJ2-1, with TRBD2 matching over 7 bases. CDR1 and CDR2 from the germline V gene are DFQATT and SNEGSKA (reference sequence). This CDR3 is built from 16 residues. V trimming: 7 bases; J trimming: 1 base; junction bases outside the gene matches: 13. Here the CDR3 reads CSVRYAGDMSYNEQFF. The CDR3 DNA is TGCAGTGTTCGATACGCGGGAGATATGTCCTACAATGAGCAGTTCTTC.

This clonotype showed up many times. This chain joins TRBV7-9 and TRBJ2-3; 10 positions match TRBD2. The germline V gene encodes CDR1 SEHNR and CDR2 FQNEAQ (reference sequence). With 8 bases clipped from V and 2 bases from J, the junction kept 10 bases outside the gene matches. This CDR3 is built from 16 residues. CDR3 in DNA: TGTGCCAGCGGACTAGCGGTCCGGAACCCCACAGATACGCAGTATTTT. It translates to CASGLAVRNPTDTQYF.

Many counts were recorded for this clonotype. The V call is TRBV18, the J call TRBJ2-3; D not certain. The CDR3 has 12 residues. V lost 2 bases, J lost 5 bases, and 5 bases lay in between. CDR1 and CDR2 from the germline V gene are KGHSH and LQKENI. CDR3 region: CASSPGVDTQYF. The CDR3 DNA sequence: TGTGCCAGCTCACCAGGCGTAGATACGCAGTATTTT.

This clonotype has a count of ten or more. This chain links TRBV11-2 with TRBJ2-3; either TRBD1 or TRBD2 may fit D (5 bases each). The CDR3 is made up of 18 amino acids. Trimming shortened V by 5 bases and J by 0 bases, and 21 bases separated the two germline ends. CDR1 is SGHAT, CDR2 FQNNGV, per germline. CDR3 loop: CASSVPKGQRTSTDTQYF. The CDR3 DNA reads TGTGCCAGCAGCGTCCCCAAGGGGCAGCGGACTAGCACAGATACGCAGTATTTT.

The V and J genes are TRBV29-1 and TRBJ2-7, with 7 positions matching TRBD1. Germline trimming cut 4 bases from V and 6 bases from J; bases unmatched to any gene: 6. This CDR3 contains 12 residues. Germline V CDR1 and CDR2: SQVTM, ANQGSEA. The CDR3: CSVVGQAGEQYF. The CDR3 region has the DNA TGCAGCGTTGTCGGACAGGCTGGCGAGCAGTACTTC.

This clonotype has a count of ten or more. This chain connects TRBV18 to TRBJ2-6; 10 bases agree with TRBD2. Per germline, CDR1 KGHSH and CDR2 LQKENI. The CDR3 length is 17 residues. The junction had 7 bases not matched to a gene; V was cut back by 8 bases and J by 0 bases. The DNA for the CDR3 is TGTGCCAGCGCAGGGCTAGCGGGAGCCTCTGGGGCCAACGTCCTGACTTTC. The encoded protein is CASAGLAGASGANVLTF.

The chain employs TRBV5-1 and TRBJ2-3; TRBD2 agrees at 11 bases. This CDR3 region has 20 residues. Germline V CDR1 and CDR2: SGHRS, YFSETQ. Trimming removed 5 bases from V and 0 bases from J; junction bases left unmatched: 17. The DNA of the CDR3 is TGCGCCAGCAGTAGAAGGACTAGCGGGCCGTCGGGGACTAGCACAGATACGCAGTATTTT. Translating it yields CASSRRTSGPSGTSTDTQYF.

The rearrangement joins TRBV12-3 or TRBV12-4 to TRBJ2-3; D is perhaps TRBD2 (6 bases). Deletions cut 4 bases from V and 2 bases from J, with 7 bases between. The CDR3 covers 13 residues. The CDR3 loop is CASSSSATDTQYF. The CDR3 DNA is TGTGCCAGCAGTTCTAGCGCCACAGATACGCAGTATTTT.